The 24 T cell receptor beta chains listed next were all sequenced from one sample in a study of blood T cell repertoires in COVID-19. Sequencing used immunoSEQ multiplex PCR; TCRdb keeps in-frame clones, though not all of them. Seen here are some 140,000 clones, 65% to 85% observed once, and the top ten hold about 18%. Sequencing was performed on peripheral blood. The receptors come from a woman at least 80 years old with acute or convalescent COVID-19.

J is TRBJ1-2 and V is TRBV5-1; D call uncertain. Germline values: CDR1 SGHRS, CDR2 YFSETQ. Trimming left V 5 bases short and J 4 bases short, with 9 bases between. The length of the CDR3 is 12 residues. The CDR3 DNA reads TGCGCCAGCAGTGTAGAACGCTATGGCTACACCTTC. It codes for CASSVERYGYTF.

This chain joins TRBV5-4 and TRBJ1-4; D is possibly TRBD1 (5 bases). The CDR3 is 17 residues long. The V end lost 5 bases, the J end lost 4 bases, and 21 bases lay between the germline ends. The germline V gene has CDR1 SGHNT and CDR2 YYREEE (reference sequence). DNA of the CDR3: TGTGCCAGCAGTAATGTCACCACGCGGAGGGGTAATGAAAAACTGTTTTTT. It yields the protein CASSNVTTRRGNEKLFF.

The chain has TRBV25-1 and TRBJ2-7, with TRBD2 identical over 9 bases. V shed 2 bases and J 2 bases; nucleotides not matched to a gene: 13. The CDR3 extends over 18 amino acids. Germline V gene lookup returns CDR1 MGHDK and CDR2 SYGVNS. The CDR3 is CASSELAGGPLEAYEQYF. CDR3 nucleotides: TGTGCCAGCAGTGAACTTGCGGGAGGGCCCCTCGAAGCCTACGAGCAGTACTTC.

The chain joins TRBV6-6 to TRBJ1-2, with D possibly matching TRBD1 (6 bases). V lost 6 bases and J lost 4, with 12 bases in between. CDR1 is MNHNY and CDR2 is SVGAGI in the germline V gene (reference sequence). This CDR3 is built from 13 residues. CDR3 nucleotides: TGTGCCAGCAGCCCCGGGGGGGCCTATGGCTACACCTTC. Its protein is CASSPGGAYGYTF.

The chain is built from TRBV30 and TRBJ1-4; TRBD1 is a possible D gene (6 bases). There are 12 residues in the CDR3. Germline CDR1 is GTSNPN and CDR2 is SVGIG (reference sequence). V was shortened by 3 bases and J by 8 bases, with 10 bases between the two germline ends. Here the CDR3 DNA reads TGTGCCTGGAGCAGGGGCCGGGAAAAACTGTTTTTT. Translated: CAWSRGREKLFF. The full variable domain, completed using reference TRBV30 and TRBJ1-4, is SQTIHQWPATLVQPVGSPLSLECTVEGTSNPNLYWYRQAAGRGLQLLFYSVGIGQISSEVPQNLSASRPQDRQFILSSKKLLLSDSGFYLCAWSRGREKLFFGSGTQLSVL.

This chain uses TRBV7-2 with TRBJ1-2; TRBD1 might be the D (5 bases). Germline-derived CDR1 and CDR2 are SGHTA and FQGNSA. The CDR3 runs to 14 residues. Trimming took off 4 bases at V and 4 bases at J, with 13 bases between the two ends. CDR3 in amino acids: CASSSGGVAYGYTF. The CDR3 DNA sequence: TGTGCCAGCAGCTCGGGGGGGGTGGCCTATGGCTACACCTTC.

The chain has TRBV4-3 and TRBJ1-6; 10 bases agree with TRBD1. This CDR3 spans 16 amino acids. J gave up 3 bases and V 4 bases, and 3 bases lay outside the gene matches. Germline V gives CDR1 LGHNA, CDR2 YSLEER. The CDR3 spells CASSLRTGGYNSPLHF. Written as DNA, the CDR3 is TGCGCCAGCAGCCTTCGGACAGGGGGCTATAATTCACCCCTCCACTTT.

The V gene is TRBV7-2, the J gene TRBJ2-3, with TRBD2 matching over 7 bases. J lost 3 bases, V lost 2 bases, and 5 bases had no gene match. Germline CDR1 is SGHTA and CDR2 is FQGNSA. The CDR3 spans 15 residues. CDR3 sequence reads: CASSLRGGRTDTQYF. CDR3 nucleotide sequence: TGTGCCAGCAGCTTAAGGGGCGGGAGAACAGATACGCAGTATTTT.

This clone was seen only a few times. This chain connects TRBV5-8 to TRBJ1-2; the D gene is possibly TRBD1 (6 bases). V dropped 4 bases and J dropped 2 bases, with 12 bases sitting between them. The germline V gene encodes CDR1 SGHTS and CDR2 YDEGEE. The CDR3 is 14 residues long. The CDR3 DNA sequence: TGTGCCAGCAGCAGAGGACAGTGGAACTATGGCTACACCTTC. Translating it yields CASSRGQWNYGYTF.

The chain employs TRBV7-2 and TRBJ1-6; maybe TRBD1 (5 bases). Trimming took off 5 bases at V and 4 bases at J, with 12 bases between the two ends. Germline-derived CDR1 and CDR2 are SGHTA and FQGNSA. CDR3 size: 15 residues. The CDR3 bases are TGTGCCAGCAGCCAGAGACAGCCGTATAATTCACCCCTCCACTTT. It yields the protein CASSQRQPYNSPLHF.

The rearrangement joins TRBV7-9 to TRBJ2-6; D ambiguous. The CDR3 consists of 14 residues. In germline, CDR1 is SEHNR, CDR2 FQNEAQ (reference sequence). Trimming left V 11 bases short and J 1 base short, with 12 bases between. This chain's CDR3 is CAGRLASGANVLTF. CDR3 in DNA: TGTGCCGGCCGTCTTGCTTCTGGGGCCAACGTCCTGACTTTC.

In DNA, the CDR3 is TGTGCCAGCAGCTTGGGGACTAGCGGGAGGGATGAGCAGTTCTTC. This translates into CASSLGTSGRDEQFF. The gene calls are TRBV7-9 and TRBJ2-1, with 16 nucleotides matching TRBD2. J gave up 8 bases and V 3 bases, and 1 base lay outside the gene matches. This CDR3 has 15 residues. Germline V gene sequence: CDR1 SEHNR, CDR2 FQNEAQ (reference sequence).

The chain combines TRBV30 with TRBJ2-1; TRBD2 aligns across 8 bases. Germline values: CDR1 GTSNPN, CDR2 SVGIG (reference sequence). This CDR3 contains 12 residues. J lost 16 bases, V lost 8 bases, and 16 bases had no gene match. The CDR3 bases are TGTGCCACTAGTGCCCCCGGGACTAGTGATTTCTTC. This encodes CATSAPGTSDFF.

The rearrangement joins TRBV27 to TRBJ2-7, with D possibly being TRBD1 (6 bases). V dropped 5 bases and J dropped 4 bases, with 15 bases sitting between them. There are 14 residues in the CDR3. Per germline, CDR1 MNHEY and CDR2 SMNVEV (reference sequence). CDR3 sequence (DNA): TGTGCCAGCAGTCCTCGGGACACGGATTACGAGCAGTACTTC. Protein: CASSPRDTDYEQYF.

This chain joins TRBV19 and TRBJ2-2; TRBD1 is a possible D gene (5 bases). This CDR3 is built from 14 residues. Germline assignment: CDR1 LNHDA and CDR2 SQIVND (reference sequence). The ends were cut back, 8 bases at V and 5 bases at J, with 15 bases in the middle. CDR3: CASQGTIGTGELFF. As DNA, the CDR3 is TGTGCCAGTCAGGGAACCATAGGGACCGGGGAGCTGTTTTTT.

V and J are TRBV10-3 and TRBJ2-1; TRBD2 matches 10 bases. V dropped 0 bases and J dropped 6; count of bases not matched to a gene: 5. Germline values: CDR1 ENHRY, CDR2 SYGVKD. The CDR3 length is 16 residues. The CDR3, as DNA: TGTGCCATCAGTGAGTCGACAGCGGGAGGGGGCAATGAGCAGTTCTTC. This gives the protein CAISESTAGGGNEQFF.

V and J are TRBV5-4 and TRBJ2-1; 8 bases align to TRBD2. V was clipped by 4 bases and J by 6 bases; unmatched bases: 3. Per germline, CDR1 SGHNT and CDR2 YYREEE (reference sequence). The length of the CDR3 is 13 residues. The CDR3 loop reads CASSKGTSNEQFF. The DNA for the CDR3 is TGTGCCAGCAGCAAGGGGACTAGCAATGAGCAGTTCTTC.

The sample holds one count of this clone. The chain is built from TRBV4-1 and TRBJ1-4; 9 bases map to TRBD1. The trim removed 3 bases at V and 7 bases at J, leaving 12 bases unmatched. Germline V gene lookup returns CDR1 MGHRA and CDR2 YSYEKL. The CDR3 totals 17 residues. The CDR3 here is CASSQNPPGQGGEKLFF. The CDR3 nucleotides are TGCGCCAGCAGCCAGAATCCACCGGGACAGGGAGGTGAAAAACTGTTTTTT.

The chain employs TRBV2 and TRBJ2-3, with a possible D match to TRBD1 (7 bases). The V end was cut by 4 bases, the J end by 3 bases, with 11 bases between. The CDR3 is 14 residues long. Germline CDR1 reads SNHLY; CDR2 reads FYNNEI. The CDR3, as DNA: TGTGCCAGCAGTGGACAGGGAGGAACAGATACGCAGTATTTT. Its translation: CASSGQGGTDTQYF.

The J gene is TRBJ2-7, the V gene TRBV6-2 or TRBV6-3; D remains unclear. This CDR3 is 14 amino acids long. The ends were cut back, 2 bases at V and 7 bases at J, with 15 bases in the middle. Per the germline V gene, CDR1 is MNHEY and CDR2 is SVGEGT. CDR3: CASSYGPRFPEQYF. CDR3 nucleotides: TGTGCCAGCAGTTACGGGCCACGTTTCCCGGAGCAGTACTTC.

This clone occurred once. The genes are TRBV19 and TRBJ1-4, with 8 bases identical to TRBD1. With 5 bases clipped from V and 6 bases from J, the junction kept 17 bases outside the gene matches. CDR3 size: 18 residues. Germline-derived CDR1 and CDR2 are LNHDA and SQIVND (reference sequence). The CDR3 nucleotides read TGTGCCAGTAGTCCGGCGGGACGGTCCCGACAGGGGTATGAAAAACTGTTTTTT. Translation: CASSPAGRSRQGYEKLFF.

The rearrangement uses TRBV6-5 and TRBJ1-1, with D tentatively TRBD1 (5 bases). V was trimmed by 8 bases and J by 7 bases, leaving 14 bases between them. This CDR3 region has 12 residues. CDR1 is MNHEY and CDR2 is SVGAGI in the germline V gene. The CDR3 here is CASGKNRLEAFF. CDR3 nucleotide sequence: TGTGCCAGCGGAAAGAACAGGCTTGAAGCTTTCTTT.

The gene calls are TRBV11-3 and TRBJ2-5, with 8 bases fitting TRBD1. After removal of 8 bases from V and 5 bases from J, the junction contained 10 bases not matched to a gene. This CDR3 spans 14 amino acids. Germline lookup yields CDR1 SGHNT and CDR2 YENEEA. The DNA for the CDR3 is TGTGCCAGCGGGTCGGGACAGGCTGGGGAGACCCAGTACTTC. Translation: CASGSGQAGETQYF.

The chain is built from TRBV27 and TRBJ1-5; D not certain. Looked up from germline, CDR1 is MNHEY and CDR2 is SMNVEV (reference sequence). Trimming removed 4 bases from V and 0 bases from J, with 7 bases in between. This CDR3 is 14 amino acids long. CDR3 coding DNA: TGTGCCAGCAGTTCCCTCTATAGCAATCAGCCCCAGCATTTT. Protein: CASSSLYSNQPQHF.